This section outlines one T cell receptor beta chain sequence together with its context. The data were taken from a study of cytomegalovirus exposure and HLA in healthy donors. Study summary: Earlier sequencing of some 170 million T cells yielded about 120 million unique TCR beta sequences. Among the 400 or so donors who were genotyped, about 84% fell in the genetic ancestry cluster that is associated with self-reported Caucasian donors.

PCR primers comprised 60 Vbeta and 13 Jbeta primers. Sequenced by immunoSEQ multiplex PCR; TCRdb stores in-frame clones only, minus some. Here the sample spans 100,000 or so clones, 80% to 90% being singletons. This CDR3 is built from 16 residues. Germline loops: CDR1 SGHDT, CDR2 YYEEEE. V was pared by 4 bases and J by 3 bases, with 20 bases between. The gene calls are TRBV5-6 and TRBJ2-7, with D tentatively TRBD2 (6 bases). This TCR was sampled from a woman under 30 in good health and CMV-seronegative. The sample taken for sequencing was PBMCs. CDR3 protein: CASSIGEFGGYYEQYF. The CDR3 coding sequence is TGTGCCAGCAGCATTGGGGAGTTCGGGGGTTACTACGAGCAGTACTTC.